This T cell receptor beta chain was profiled in a study of OX40 agonist ivuxolimab in advanced cancers. Study details: From roughly 20 to 90 years was the age range, with a mean of about 54 years, and around 80% were male. General study findings and limits: Partial responders dosed at 0.1-3.0 mg/kg displayed clonal expansion ranking among the lowest. Relative to CD4+, CD8+ T cells held more expanded clones on average. Some of the nonresponding patients also showed low levels of normalized T-cell clonal expansion.

TCRdb's table, derived via immunoSEQ multiplex PCR, lists solely in-frame clones and lacks some. The data hold fewer than 80,000 clones, with 85% to 90% observed a single time. Per germline, CDR1 GTSNPN and CDR2 SVGIG (reference sequence). Trimming took off 3 bases at V and 6 bases at J, with 24 bases between the two ends. The length of the CDR3 is 16 residues. On this clone: Its matching antigen is unknown.

The sequence was obtained from an adult with an advanced solid tumor such as melanoma, head and neck, liver or kidney cancer. Sequenced here: CD4+ or CD8+ T cells sorted from blood, sampled in a trial of the OX40 agonist ivuxolimab. This chain links TRBV30 with TRBJ2-7, with D possibly being TRBD2 (5 bases). The CDR3 sequence: CAWSYILAPITTEQYF. The CDR3 region has the DNA TGTGCCTGGAGCTACATTCTAGCCCCAATAACCACCGAGCAGTACTTC.